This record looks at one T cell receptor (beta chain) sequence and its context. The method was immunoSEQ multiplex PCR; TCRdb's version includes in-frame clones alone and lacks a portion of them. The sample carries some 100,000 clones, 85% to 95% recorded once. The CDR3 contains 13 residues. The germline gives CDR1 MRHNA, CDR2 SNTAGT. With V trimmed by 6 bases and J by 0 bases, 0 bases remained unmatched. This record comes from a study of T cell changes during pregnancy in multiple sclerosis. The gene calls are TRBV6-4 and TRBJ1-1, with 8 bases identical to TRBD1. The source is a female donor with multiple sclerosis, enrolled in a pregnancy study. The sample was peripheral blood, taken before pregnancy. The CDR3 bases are TGTGCCAGCAGGGGACAGGTGAACACTGAAGCTTTCTTT. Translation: CASRGQVNTEAFF.